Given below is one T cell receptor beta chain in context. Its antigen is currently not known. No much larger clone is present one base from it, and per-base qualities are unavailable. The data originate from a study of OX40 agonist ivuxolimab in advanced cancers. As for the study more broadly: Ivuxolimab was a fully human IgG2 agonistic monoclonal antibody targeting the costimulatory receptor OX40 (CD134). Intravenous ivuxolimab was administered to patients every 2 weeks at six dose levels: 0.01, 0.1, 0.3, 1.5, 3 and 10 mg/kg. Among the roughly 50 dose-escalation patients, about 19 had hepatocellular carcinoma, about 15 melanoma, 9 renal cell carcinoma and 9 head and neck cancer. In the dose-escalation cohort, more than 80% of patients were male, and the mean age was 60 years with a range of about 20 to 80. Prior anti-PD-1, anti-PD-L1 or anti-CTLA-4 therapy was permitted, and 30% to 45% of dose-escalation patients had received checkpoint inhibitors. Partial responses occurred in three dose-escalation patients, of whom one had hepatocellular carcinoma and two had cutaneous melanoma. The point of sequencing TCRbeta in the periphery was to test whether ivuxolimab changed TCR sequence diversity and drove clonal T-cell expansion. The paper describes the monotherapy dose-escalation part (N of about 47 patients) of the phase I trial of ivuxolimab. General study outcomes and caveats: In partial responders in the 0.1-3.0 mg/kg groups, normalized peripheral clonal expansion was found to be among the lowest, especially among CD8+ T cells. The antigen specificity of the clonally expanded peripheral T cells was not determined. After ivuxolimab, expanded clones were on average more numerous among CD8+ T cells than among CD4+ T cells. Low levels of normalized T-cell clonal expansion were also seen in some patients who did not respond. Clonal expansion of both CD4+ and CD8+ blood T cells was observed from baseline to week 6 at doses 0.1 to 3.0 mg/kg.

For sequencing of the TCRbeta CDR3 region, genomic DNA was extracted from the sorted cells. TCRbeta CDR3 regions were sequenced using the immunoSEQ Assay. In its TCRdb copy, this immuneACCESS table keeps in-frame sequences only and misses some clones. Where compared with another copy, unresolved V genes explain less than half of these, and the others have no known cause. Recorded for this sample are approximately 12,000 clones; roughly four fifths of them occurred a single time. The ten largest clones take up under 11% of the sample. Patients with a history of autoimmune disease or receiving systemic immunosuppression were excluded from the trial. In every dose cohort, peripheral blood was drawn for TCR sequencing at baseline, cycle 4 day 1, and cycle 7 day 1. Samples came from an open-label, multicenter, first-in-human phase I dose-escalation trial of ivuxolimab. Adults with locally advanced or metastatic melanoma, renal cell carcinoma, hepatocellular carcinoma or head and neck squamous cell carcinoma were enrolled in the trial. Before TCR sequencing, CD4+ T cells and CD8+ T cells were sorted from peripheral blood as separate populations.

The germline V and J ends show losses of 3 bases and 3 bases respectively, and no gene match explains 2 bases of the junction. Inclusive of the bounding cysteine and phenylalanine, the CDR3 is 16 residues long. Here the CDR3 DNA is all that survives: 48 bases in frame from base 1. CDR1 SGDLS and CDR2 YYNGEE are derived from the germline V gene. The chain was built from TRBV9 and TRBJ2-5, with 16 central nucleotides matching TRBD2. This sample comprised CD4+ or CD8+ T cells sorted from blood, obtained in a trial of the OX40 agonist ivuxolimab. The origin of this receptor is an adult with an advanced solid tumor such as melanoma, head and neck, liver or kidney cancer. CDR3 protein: CASSEGTSGREETQYF. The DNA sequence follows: TGTGCCAGCAGCGAGGGGACTAGCGGGAGGGAAGAGACCCAGTACTTC.